These 26 T cell receptor beta chains share one sample of origin, sequenced in a study of blood T cell repertoires in COVID-19. The assay was immunoSEQ multiplex PCR, and TCRdb's table has in-frame clones only and misses some. The table records about 160,000 clones, more than 70% of them present only once. The material sequenced was PBMCs or T cells enriched from blood (not recorded which). The receptors here all came from a man aged 55 to 69 who had recovered from COVID-19.

The chain joins TRBV6-5 to TRBJ2-2; TRBD2 matches 8 bases. With V trimmed by 6 bases and J by 5 bases, 8 bases remained unmatched. Germline values: CDR1 MNHEY, CDR2 SVGAGI. CDR3 length: 15 amino acids. The CDR3 spells CASSARASGTGELFF. DNA for the CDR3: TGTGCCAGCAGCGCCCGGGCTAGCGGGACCGGGGAGCTGTTTTTT.

The rearrangement joins TRBV13 to TRBJ2-1; 7 bases are a match to TRBD2. CDR1 is PRHDT and CDR2 is FYEKMQ in the germline V gene (reference sequence). The CDR3 extends over 14 amino acids. V dropped 5 bases and J dropped 4; count of bases not matched to a gene: 5. The CDR3: CASSPGTKYNEQFF. The CDR3 DNA is TGTGCCAGCAGCCCCGGGACTAAATACAATGAGCAGTTCTTC.

The V call is TRBV14, the J call TRBJ1-1; 7 bases align to TRBD1. CDR3 length equals 13 residues. Unmatched junction bases numbered 7, after V lost 5 bases and J lost 7 bases. Germline loops: CDR1 SGHDN, CDR2 FVKESK. The CDR3 DNA reads TGTGCCAGCAGCTCACAGGGGTACGATGAAGCTTTCTTT. Its translation is CASSSQGYDEAFF.

The V call is TRBV19, the J call TRBJ1-5; 9 bases are shared with TRBD1. The CDR3 length is 14 residues. CDR1 is LNHDA and CDR2 is SQIVND in the germline V gene (reference sequence). Unmatched junction bases numbered 7, after V lost 9 bases and J lost 4 bases. CDR3: CASKDRGTNQPQHF. Written as DNA, the CDR3 is TGTGCCAGCAAAGACAGGGGGACAAATCAGCCCCAGCATTTT.

V and J are TRBV2 and TRBJ1-2; no definite D call. The CDR3 covers 13 residues. Germline CDR1 SNHLY, CDR2 FYNNEI. Trimming removed 8 bases from V and 3 bases from J, with 13 bases in between. The CDR3 DNA follows: TGTGCCAGCCTTTCGGGAAGAGACTATGGCTACACCTTC. Protein: CASLSGRDYGYTF.

V gene TRBV27 combines with J gene TRBJ1-2, with 7 bases lining up with TRBD1. The CDR3 runs 16 residues. CDR1 is MNHEY and CDR2 is SMNVEV in the germline V gene (reference sequence). J lost 3 bases, V lost 5 bases, and 12 bases had no gene match. DNA for the CDR3: TGTGCCAGCAGTCCAAACAGGGGTCTTCGGGACTATGGCTACACCTTC. Its protein product is CASSPNRGLRDYGYTF.

This clone was seen once. The rearrangement links TRBV29-1 to TRBJ2-1; a weak D match, TRBD1 (6 bases). Between the trimmed V and J ends, which lost 6 bases and 8 bases, there was a span of 14 bases. The CDR3 contains 12 residues. The germline V gene encodes CDR1 SQVTM and CDR2 ANQGSEA. CDR3 in amino acids: CSVPSGAYEQFF. In DNA form, the CDR3 reads TGCAGCGTCCCGTCAGGGGCCTATGAGCAGTTCTTC.

The chain has TRBV19 and TRBJ1-1; TRBD1 matches at 7 bases. With 5 bases clipped from V and 3 bases from J, the junction kept 6 bases outside the gene matches. This CDR3 is built from 14 residues. Germline lookup yields CDR1 LNHDA and CDR2 SQIVND (reference sequence). As DNA, the CDR3 is TGTGCCAGTAGTCGGACAGGCGGGGACACTGAAGCTTTCTTT. Its translation: CASSRTGGDTEAFF. Using reference TRBV19 and TRBJ1-1 for the parts outside the CDR3, the full variable domain is DGGITQSPKYLFRKEGQNVTLSCEQNLNHDAMYWYRQDPGQGLRLIYYSQIVNDFQKGDIAEGYSVSREKKESFPLTVTSAQKNPTAFYLCASSRTGGDTEAFFGQGTRLTVV.

This clone was counted a single time. J is TRBJ2-2 and V is TRBV27, with TRBD2 identical over 7 bases. Unmatched junction bases numbered 8, after V lost 4 bases and J lost 3 bases. Germline CDR1 MNHEY, CDR2 SMNVEV (reference sequence). The length of the CDR3 is 16 residues. The CDR3 sequence is CASSSSSGTYTGELFF. For the CDR3, the DNA is TGTGCCAGCAGTTCCTCTAGCGGCACCTACACCGGGGAGCTGTTTTTT.

This clone showed up just a few times. The V gene is TRBV5-8, the J gene TRBJ2-2; 9 bases are a match to TRBD1. The V gene's germline CDR1 is SGHTS and CDR2 YDEGEE. Trimming cost V 5 bases and J 1 base; bases outside gene matches: 6. CDR3 size: 16 residues. CDR3 amino acids: CASRAGTGRNTGELFF. DNA for the CDR3: TGTGCCAGCAGGGCCGGGACAGGGAGGAACACCGGGGAGCTGTTTTTT.

In DNA form, the CDR3 reads TGCAGTGCTAGTCTCGGACTGGGGAGCACAGATACGCAGTATTTT. This translates into CSASLGLGSTDTQYF. The chain couples TRBV20-1 to TRBJ2-3, with D possibly matching TRBD2 (5 bases). The CDR3 has 15 residues. Trimming shortened V by 3 bases and J by 0 bases, and 13 bases separated the two germline ends. The V gene's germline CDR1 is DFQATT and CDR2 SNEGSKA (reference sequence).

The chain employs TRBV28 and TRBJ1-6; D unclear. Trimming cost V 4 bases and J 8 bases, with 15 bases left between them. Germline V gene data show CDR1 as MDHEN and CDR2 as SYDVKM. This CDR3 region has 15 residues. The CDR3 region has the DNA TGTGCCAGCAGTTATATTCGGACGGAGGATTCACCCCTCCACTTT. As protein: CASSYIRTEDSPLHF.

This sequence joins TRBV21-1 and TRBJ2-1; TRBD2 was called by the table and not checked on the DNA. TRBV21-1 corresponds to a pseudogene. The CDR3 consists of 14 residues. The CDR3 DNA reads as TGTGCCAGTAGCGTTAGCGGCCTGACCAATGAGCAGTTCTTC. Residues: CASSVSGLTNEQFF.

Turning to this clone: An end of the junction does not agree with germline; a read error may underlie this. The chain joins TRBV5-1 to TRBJ2-2; 8 bases line up with TRBD2. CDR3 length: 15 amino acids. CDR1 is SGHRS, CDR2 YFSETQ, per germline. CDR3 amino acids: CASGFLAGDTGELFF. The CDR3 nucleotides are TGCGCCAGCGGCTTCCTAGCGGGCGACACCGGGGAGCTGTTTTTT.

This clone was detected only a few times. The chain is built from TRBV5-1 and TRBJ2-7; 9 bases are shared with TRBD1. CDR1 and CDR2 from the germline V gene are SGHRS and YFSETQ. After removal of 4 bases from V and 0 bases from J, the junction contained 2 bases not matched to a gene. CDR3 size: 14 residues. The CDR3 region is CASSRQGDSYEQYF. The DNA for the CDR3 is TGCGCCAGCAGCCGACAGGGGGACTCCTACGAGCAGTACTTC. The whole variable domain, filled in from reference TRBV5-1 and TRBJ2-7, reads KAGVTQTPRYLIKTRGQQVTLSCSPISGHRSVSWYQQTPGQGLQFLFEYFSETQRNKGNFPGRFSGRQFSNSRSEMNVSTLELGDSALYLCASSRQGDSYEQYFGPGTRLTVT.

The chain uses TRBV9 and TRBJ2-2, with 15 nucleotides matching TRBD2. CDR3 length: 16 amino acids. CDR1 and CDR2 (germline): SGDLS, YYNGEE. Losses at the gene ends were 3 bases for V and 6 bases for J; bases not matched to a gene: 3. The CDR3 region is CASSAGLAGGAGELFF. As DNA, the CDR3 is TGTGCCAGCAGCGCCGGACTAGCGGGGGGGGCCGGGGAGCTGTTTTTT.

The V gene is TRBV29-1, the J gene TRBJ2-1, with unresolved D. Germline loops: CDR1 SQVTM, CDR2 ANQGSEA. V was pared by 6 bases and J by 7 bases, with 10 bases between. This CDR3 region has 11 residues. DNA of the CDR3: TGCAGCGTATCTCGCGCAAATGAGCAGTTCTTC. Translation gives CSVSRANEQFF.

The rearrangement uses TRBV11-2 and TRBJ2-2; D is unresolved. Germline loops: CDR1 SGHAT, CDR2 FQNNGV. This CDR3 comprises 14 residues. Trimming took 7 bases from V and 3 from J, leaving 12 bases between them. CDR3 coding DNA: TGTGCCAGCAACCCCGACGGAGACACCGGGGAGCTGTTTTTT. Its protein is CASNPDGDTGELFF. Combining the CDR3 with reference TRBV11-2 and TRBJ2-2 gives the whole variable domain EAGVAQSPRYKIIEKRQSVAFWCNPISGHATLYWYQQILGQGPKLLIQFQNNGVVDDSQLPKDRFSAERLKGVDSTLKIQPAKLEDSAVYLCASNPDGDTGELFFGEGSRLTVL.

The chain carries TRBV9 and TRBJ2-1; 9 nucleotides agree with TRBD1. Germline V gene lookup returns CDR1 SGDLS and CDR2 YYNGEE. Losses at the gene ends were 0 bases for V and 7 bases for J; bases not matched to a gene: 11. The CDR3 consists of 17 residues. CDR3 nucleotide sequence: TGTGCCAGCAGCGTAGAGTTGGGGGACAGGGCGAATAATGAGCAGTTCTTC. Translated: CASSVELGDRANNEQFF.

The J gene is TRBJ1-5, the V gene TRBV6-2 or TRBV6-3, with unresolved D. The CDR3 length is 16 residues. Germline V gene sequence: CDR1 MNHEY, CDR2 SVGEGT. With 7 bases removed from V and 2 bases from J, the gap between germline ends came to 18 bases. The CDR3: CASTPIQLERNQPQHF. As DNA, the CDR3 is TGTGCCAGCACCCCGATCCAGTTGGAGCGCAATCAGCCCCAGCATTTT.

This chain links TRBV5-4 with TRBJ1-2, with 8 bases matching TRBD1. Germline V CDR1 and CDR2: SGHNT, YYREEE (reference sequence). The junction had 3 bases not matched to a gene; V was cut back by 1 base and J by 4 bases. The CDR3 is made up of 14 amino acids. The CDR3 DNA reads as TGTGCCAGCAGCTTGCCGGACAGGGCCTATGGCTACACCTTC. Residues: CASSLPDRAYGYTF.

V and J are TRBV30 and TRBJ1-4, with no clear D. Germline CDR1 GTSNPN, CDR2 SVGIG (reference sequence). The CDR3 spans 16 residues. V lost 7 bases and J lost 0, with 18 bases in between. CDR3 coding DNA: TGTGCCTTATCAGTTGGGCCGCGGGCAACTAATGAAAAACTGTTTTTT. Translated, it gives CALSVGPRATNEKLFF.

V gene TRBV15 combines with J gene TRBJ2-7; D call uncertain. Trimming cost V 0 bases and J 1 base, with 13 bases left between them. The CDR3 spans 16 residues. CDR1 and CDR2 from the germline V gene are LNHNV and YYDKDF (reference sequence). The CDR3 DNA reads as TGTGCCACCAGCAGAGATCGCGCCGCCGGTTCCTACGAGCAGTACTTC. Its translation: CATSRDRAAGSYEQYF.

The chain recombines TRBV2 with TRBJ2-7; 9 positions agree with TRBD1. Germline V gives CDR1 SNHLY, CDR2 FYNNEI. J was trimmed by 5 bases and V by 2 bases; bases with no gene match: 4. This CDR3 region has 14 residues. DNA of the CDR3: TGTGCCAGCAGTGAACGGACAGGGGACCACGAGCAGTACTTC. Amino acids: CASSERTGDHEQYF.

The rearrangement links TRBV23-1 to TRBJ1-1, with D possibly being TRBD1 (6 bases). TRBV23-1 is known as an ORF, though its function is uncertain. The CDR3 has 14 residues. Between the trimmed V and J ends, which lost 3 bases and 7 bases, there was a span of 15 bases. CDR3: CASSHSDPTGEAFF. The CDR3 coding sequence is TGCGCCAGCAGTCATTCAGACCCGACAGGTGAAGCTTTCTTT.

The J gene is TRBJ1-3, the V gene TRBV14; D is unresolved. Trimming stripped 1 base from V and 2 bases from J, with 9 bases between. The CDR3 contains 15 residues. The germline CDR1 and CDR2 sequences are SGHDN and FVKESK. CDR3: CASSQGSAPGNTIYF. The CDR3 DNA sequence: TGTGCCAGCAGCCAAGGGTCAGCGCCTGGAAACACCATATATTTT. Filled out from reference TRBV14 and TRBJ1-3, the complete variable domain reads EAGVTQFPSHSVIEKGQTVTLRCDPISGHDNLYWYRRVMGKEIKFLLHFVKESKQDESGMPNNRFLAERTGGTYSTLKVQPAELEDSGVYFCASSQGSAPGNTIYFGEGSWLTVV.